This T cell receptor (beta chain) was sequenced during a study of blood T cells in healthy people across ages. Findings of the study overall: CMV status of donors was unknown, possibly confounding expanded clonotype changes. Roughly linearly, TCR beta diversity per million T cells fell as age increased.

The CDR3 has 13 amino acids. The V gene lost 6 bases and the J gene lost 1 base, with 9 bases spanning the gap. Germline V gives CDR1 MDHEN, CDR2 SYDVKM. Every donor provided 7.5 to 10 milliliters of peripheral blood. This clonotype has more than one count but fewer than ten. Its cognate antigen is unknown. With a J-beta primer mix and a sample-barcoded 5' primer, a second PCR ran about 7 to 12 cycles. TCRdb called the 5' RACE reads again in MiXCR, with one record for every CDR3 protein. The data hold about 1.6 million distinct CDR3 sequences, with 34% observed a single time. The chain joins TRBV28 to TRBJ1-1, with a possible D match to TRBD1 (5 bases). This receptor was identified in a woman aged 25 to 39 in good health. The sequencing sample was made of blood. CDR3 coding DNA: TGTGCCAGCAGGAGACAGAGGAACACTGAAGCTTTCTTT. Its protein product is CASRRQRNTEAFF.